Each of the 9 T cell receptor beta chains below was sequenced from the same sample in a study of Ad26.COV2.S vaccination and SARS-CoV-2 variants. The table came from immunoSEQ multiplex PCR; TCRdb's copy has only in-frame clones and leaves some out. The sample holds about 180,000 clones, around 88% seen once. The sequencing used peripheral blood, collected after recovery from COVID-19. The receptors originated from a human donor who had recovered from COVID-19.

The V and J genes are TRBV2 and TRBJ2-7, with a possible D match to TRBD2 (6 bases). Trimming removed 6 bases from V and 5 bases from J, with 20 bases in between. The CDR3 is 15 amino acids. CDR1 SNHLY and CDR2 FYNNEI come from the germline V gene. Here the CDR3 DNA reads TGTGCCAGCAGGACTGGAGGGACCACGGGGGACGAGCAGTACTTC. Its translation: CASRTGGTTGDEQYF. Together with reference TRBV2 and TRBJ2-7, the CDR3 gives the full variable domain: EPEVTQTPSHQVTQMGQEVILRCVPISNHLYFYWYRQILGQKVEFLVSFYNNEISEKSEIFDDQFSVERPDGSNFTLKIRSTKLEDSAMYFCASRTGGTTGDEQYFGPGTRLTVT.

V and J are TRBV30 and TRBJ2-7; D uncertain. The V end lost 2 bases, the J end lost 0 bases, and 5 bases lay between the germline ends. The V gene's germline CDR1 is GTSNPN and CDR2 SVGIG (reference sequence). This CDR3 is built from 12 residues. This CDR3 is CAWSSSSYEQYF. The CDR3 DNA sequence: TGTGCCTGGAGTTCCTCCTCCTACGAGCAGTACTTC.

The chain links TRBV3-1 (or the pseudogene TRBV3-2) to TRBJ1-1; 7 bases agree with TRBD1. The V and J ends lost 4 bases and 6 bases, in that order; junction bases with no gene match: 11. Germline V gives CDR1 LGHDT, CDR2 YNNKEL (reference sequence). The CDR3 has 15 residues. The CDR3 is CASSLSDREVPEAFF. The CDR3 DNA follows: TGTGCCAGCAGCCTAAGTGACAGGGAGGTCCCTGAAGCTTTCTTT.

This chain links TRBV9 with TRBJ1-1; D not certain. The CDR3 is 15 amino acids. V lost 0 bases and J lost 1, with 10 bases in between. In germline, CDR1 is SGDLS, CDR2 YYNGEE. The CDR3: CASSVGWWENTEAFF. CDR3 DNA: TGTGCCAGCAGCGTAGGGTGGTGGGAGAACACTGAAGCTTTCTTT.

This clone has a handful of counts. The V gene is TRBV19, the J gene TRBJ1-5; the match to TRBD1 covers 7 bases. The junction had 13 bases not matched to a gene; V was cut back by 5 bases and J by 0 bases. The CDR3 length is 18 residues. Per the germline V gene, CDR1 is LNHDA and CDR2 is SQIVND (reference sequence). CDR3 loop: CASSPTSGGKYSNQPQHF. CDR3 bases: TGTGCCAGTAGTCCAACCTCAGGGGGGAAGTATAGCAATCAGCCCCAGCATTTT. Using reference TRBV19 and TRBJ1-5 for the parts outside the CDR3, the full variable domain is DGGITQSPKYLFRKEGQNVTLSCEQNLNHDAMYWYRQDPGQGLRLIYYSQIVNDFQKGDIAEGYSVSREKKESFPLTVTSAQKNPTAFYLCASSPTSGGKYSNQPQHFGDGTRLSIL.

This clone was seen a handful of times. The gene calls are TRBV6-5 and TRBJ1-6; D gene uncertain. V was cut by 2 bases and J by 8 bases, with 13 bases left in between. The germline V gene encodes CDR1 MNHEY and CDR2 SVGAGI. The CDR3 runs 15 residues. The chain's CDR3 is CASSYGWESYSPLHF. The CDR3 nucleotides are TGTGCCAGCAGTTACGGCTGGGAATCATATTCACCCCTCCACTTT.

The V gene is TRBV19, the J gene TRBJ1-1; TRBD1 is a possible D gene (5 bases). Trimming removed 6 bases at V and 6 bases at J, with 14 bases between. CDR3 length: 13 residues. Germline V gives CDR1 LNHDA, CDR2 SQIVND (reference sequence). This chain's CDR3 is CASSFDSVSEAFF. The CDR3 coding sequence is TGTGCCAGTAGCTTCGACAGTGTATCTGAAGCTTTCTTT.

The gene calls are TRBV5-6 and TRBJ1-5; D remains ambiguous. Trimming took 0 bases from V and 0 from J, leaving 4 bases between them. The V gene's germline CDR1 is SGHDT and CDR2 YYEEEE. The CDR3 extends over 14 amino acids. Here the CDR3 DNA reads TGTGCCAGCAGCTTGGGGAATAGCAATCAGCCCCAGCATTTT. As protein: CASSLGNSNQPQHF.

In this sample, this clone turned up once. The chain couples TRBV27 to TRBJ1-3, with a weak D call TRBD1 (6 bases). The CDR3 sequence is 19 residues long. Germline values: CDR1 MNHEY, CDR2 SMNVEV (reference sequence). Trimming cost V 8 bases and J 0 bases, with 26 bases left between them. The DNA of the CDR3 is TGTGCCAGCTCCGCCCAAGTATGGGGGCCGACCAGCTCTGGAAACACCATATATTTT. Residues: CASSAQVWGPTSSGNTIYF.